This TCR beta chain was recovered during a study of early T cells in non-severe SARS-CoV-2 infection. Study-level information: Bulk RNA from unsorted whole blood was sequenced; chains were unpaired. Broader study findings: VDJdb matches were skewed toward anti-spike CD8 T cell responses.

Unique molecular identifiers were attached to individual cDNA molecules. TCRdb re-called the 5' RACE reads with MiXCR, one entry per CDR3 protein. The sample has about 60,000 distinct CDR3 sequences; approximately 9% are singletons. The germline CDR1 and CDR2 sequences are KGHSH and LQKENI. Trimming removed 4 bases from V and 1 base from J; junction bases left unmatched: 6. The CDR3 extends over 15 amino acids. The table lists this clonotype with a few counts. What it recognizes is unknown. The chain recombines TRBV18 with TRBJ2-5; 7 bases line up with TRBD1. Sequenced material: whole blood. This TCR was recovered from an adult who was a healthcare worker with PCR-confirmed SARS-CoV-2 infection or an uninfected control (not recorded which). CDR3 amino acids: CASSLQGQPQETQYF. The CDR3 DNA reads TGTGCCAGCTCACTACAGGGACAGCCCCAAGAGACCCAGTACTTC. The whole variable domain, remainder taken from reference TRBV18 and TRBJ2-5, is NAGVMQNPRHLVRRRGQEARLRCSPMKGHSHVYWYRQLPEEGLKFMVYLQKENIIDESGMPKERFSAEFPKEGPSILRIQQVVRGDSAAYFCASSLQGQPQETQYFGPGTRLLVL.